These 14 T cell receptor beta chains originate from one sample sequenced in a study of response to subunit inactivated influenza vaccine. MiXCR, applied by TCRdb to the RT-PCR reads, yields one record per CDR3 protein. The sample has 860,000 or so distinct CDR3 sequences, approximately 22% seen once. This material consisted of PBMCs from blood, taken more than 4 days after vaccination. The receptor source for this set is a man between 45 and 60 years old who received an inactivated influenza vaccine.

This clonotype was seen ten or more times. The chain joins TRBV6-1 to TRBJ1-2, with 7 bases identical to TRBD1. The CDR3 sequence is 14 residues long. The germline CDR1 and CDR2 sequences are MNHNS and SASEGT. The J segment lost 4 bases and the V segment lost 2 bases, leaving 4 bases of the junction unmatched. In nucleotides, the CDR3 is TGTGCCAGCAGTGAATTGGCAGGGGGCTATGGCTACACCTTC. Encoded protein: CASSELAGGYGYTF.

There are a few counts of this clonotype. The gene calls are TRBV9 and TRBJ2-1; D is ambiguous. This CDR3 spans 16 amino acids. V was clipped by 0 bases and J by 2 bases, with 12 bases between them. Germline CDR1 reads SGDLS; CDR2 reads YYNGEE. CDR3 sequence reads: CASSVGVNVPYNEQFF. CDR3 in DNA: TGTGCCAGCAGCGTAGGTGTCAATGTGCCCTACAATGAGCAGTTCTTC. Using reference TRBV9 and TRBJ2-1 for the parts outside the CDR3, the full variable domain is DSGVTQTPKHLITATGQRVTLRCSPRSGDLSVYWYQQSLDQGLQFLIQYYNGEERAKGNILERFSAQQFPDLHSELNLSSLELGDSALYFCASSVGVNVPYNEQFFGPGTRLTVL.

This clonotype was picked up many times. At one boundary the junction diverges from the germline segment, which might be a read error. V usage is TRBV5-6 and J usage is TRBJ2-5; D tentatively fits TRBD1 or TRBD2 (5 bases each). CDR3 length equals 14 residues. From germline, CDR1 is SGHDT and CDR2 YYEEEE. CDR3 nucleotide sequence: TGTGCCAGCAGCTTCCCCGGGACGCCAGTTGATTCGGACTTC. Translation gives CASSFPGTPVDSDF.

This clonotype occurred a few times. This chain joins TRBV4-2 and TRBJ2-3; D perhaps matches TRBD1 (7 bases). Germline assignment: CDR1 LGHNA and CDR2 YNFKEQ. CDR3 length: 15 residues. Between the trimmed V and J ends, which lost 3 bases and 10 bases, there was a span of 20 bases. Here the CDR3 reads CASSHSQPARGAQYF. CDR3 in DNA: TGTGCCAGCAGCCATTCGCAACCGGCCAGGGGGGCGCAGTATTTT.

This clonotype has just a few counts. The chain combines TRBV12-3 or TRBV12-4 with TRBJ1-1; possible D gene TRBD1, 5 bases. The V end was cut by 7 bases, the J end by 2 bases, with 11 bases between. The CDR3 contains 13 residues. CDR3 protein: CASTWGVNTEAFF. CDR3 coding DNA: TGTGCCAGCACCTGGGGGGTAAACACTGAAGCTTTCTTT.

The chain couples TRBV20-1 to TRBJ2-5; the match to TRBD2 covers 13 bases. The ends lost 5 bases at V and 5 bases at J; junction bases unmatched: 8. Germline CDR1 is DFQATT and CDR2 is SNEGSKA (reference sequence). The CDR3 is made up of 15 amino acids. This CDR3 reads CSAHGTSGTKETQYF. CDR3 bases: TGCAGTGCTCACGGGACTAGCGGGACCAAGGAGACCCAGTACTTC.

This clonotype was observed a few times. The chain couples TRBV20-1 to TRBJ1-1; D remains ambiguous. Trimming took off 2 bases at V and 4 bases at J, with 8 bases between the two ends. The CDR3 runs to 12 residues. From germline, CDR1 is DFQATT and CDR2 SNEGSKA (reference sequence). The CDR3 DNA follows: TGCAGTGCTAGAATTGTGGGCACTGAAGCTTTCTTT. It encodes CSARIVGTEAFF.

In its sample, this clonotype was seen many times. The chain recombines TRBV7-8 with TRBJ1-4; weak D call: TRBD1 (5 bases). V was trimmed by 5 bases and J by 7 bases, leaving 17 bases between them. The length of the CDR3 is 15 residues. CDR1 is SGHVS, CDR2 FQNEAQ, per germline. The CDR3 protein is CASSLFIGAREKLFF. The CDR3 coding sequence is TGTGCCAGCAGCCTCTTCATAGGGGCGCGTGAAAAACTGTTTTTT.

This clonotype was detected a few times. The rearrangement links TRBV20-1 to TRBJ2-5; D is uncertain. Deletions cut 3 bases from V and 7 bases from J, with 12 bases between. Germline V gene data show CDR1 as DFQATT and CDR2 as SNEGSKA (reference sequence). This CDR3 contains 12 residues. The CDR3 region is CSARPQSGTQYF. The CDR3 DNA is TGCAGTGCTAGGCCCCAGTCCGGGACCCAGTACTTC.

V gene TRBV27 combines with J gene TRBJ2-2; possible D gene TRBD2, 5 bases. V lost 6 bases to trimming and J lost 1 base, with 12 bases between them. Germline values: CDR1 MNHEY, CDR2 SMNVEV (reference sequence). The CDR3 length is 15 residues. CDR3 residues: CASRGSGGNTGELFF. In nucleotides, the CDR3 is TGTGCCAGCAGAGGGAGCGGAGGGAACACCGGGGAGCTGTTTTTT.

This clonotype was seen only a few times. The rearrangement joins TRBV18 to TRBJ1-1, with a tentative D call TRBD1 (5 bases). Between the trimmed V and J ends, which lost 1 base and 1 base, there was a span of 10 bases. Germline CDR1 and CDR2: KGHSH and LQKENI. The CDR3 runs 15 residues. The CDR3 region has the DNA TGTGCCAGCTCACCACGGCAGGGTTGGAACACTGAAGCTTTCTTT. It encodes CASSPRQGWNTEAFF.

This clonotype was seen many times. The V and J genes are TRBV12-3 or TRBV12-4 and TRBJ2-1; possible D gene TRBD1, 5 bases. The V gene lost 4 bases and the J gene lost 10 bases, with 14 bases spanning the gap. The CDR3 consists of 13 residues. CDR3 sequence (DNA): TGTGCCAGCAGTTCCTACAGGTTCGGCGAGCAGTTCTTC. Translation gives CASSSYRFGEQFF.

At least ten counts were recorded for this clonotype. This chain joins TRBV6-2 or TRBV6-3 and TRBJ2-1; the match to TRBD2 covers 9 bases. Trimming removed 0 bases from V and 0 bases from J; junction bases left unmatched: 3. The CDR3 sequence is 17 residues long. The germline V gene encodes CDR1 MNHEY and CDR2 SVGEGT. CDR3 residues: CASSYSLAGFSYNEQFF. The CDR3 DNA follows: TGTGCCAGCAGTTACTCCCTAGCGGGGTTCTCCTACAATGAGCAGTTCTTC.

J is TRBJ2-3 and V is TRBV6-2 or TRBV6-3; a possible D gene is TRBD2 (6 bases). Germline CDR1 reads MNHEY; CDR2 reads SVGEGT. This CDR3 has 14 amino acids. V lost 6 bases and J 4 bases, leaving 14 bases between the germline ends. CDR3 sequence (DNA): TGTGCCAGCAGGCGGGGCGGATGGGCAGATACGCAGTATTTT. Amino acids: CASRRGGWADTQYF.